Listed below are T cell receptor beta chains from one sample, sequenced in a study of T cell changes during pregnancy in multiple sclerosis. Clones were sequenced by immunoSEQ multiplex PCR, and TCRdb holds only the in-frame ones, with some missing. The table has fewer than 70,000 clones, around 94% seen once. This specimen consisted of CD8+ T cells from peripheral blood mononuclear cells, obtained in the third trimester of pregnancy. These receptor sequences come from a female donor in good health, enrolled as a control in a pregnancy study. Both conserved end residues are part of each CDR3. Fields, in order: CDR3 length, V gene, J gene, D gene, clone size, CDR3 DNA, CDR3 protein. A D gene is named only where the DNA matches it firmly. Expanded clones get a size class; other rows say once, few or many, or leave the size out.

>15|TRBV7-9|TRBJ2-2|TRBD1|-
TGTGCCAGCAGCCCGCCGGGACAGTTCCTCGGGGAGCTGTTTTTT
CASSPPGQFLGELFF
>12|TRBV27|TRBJ1-1|-|-
TGTGCCAGCAGCGGGGGGCCCACTGAAGCTTTCTTT
CASSGGPTEAFF
>14|TRBV15|TRBJ1-1|-|-
TGTGCCACCAGCACATCCCCCGGGAACACTGAAGCTTTCTTT
CATSTSPGNTEAFF
>11|TRBV25-1|TRBJ2-5|-|-
TGTGCCAGCAAGGGCGGGGAGACCCAGTACTTC
CASKGGETQYF
>14|TRBV27|TRBJ1-6|-|-
TGTGCCAGCAGTTTAGGGGGAGGGCGGGCACCCCTCCACTTT
CASSLGGGRAPLHF
>16|TRBV4-1|TRBJ2-5|TRBD2|once
TGCGCCAGCAGCTCCGGCCGGACTAGCGGGCAAGAGACCCAGTACTTC
CASSSGRTSGQETQYF
>16|TRBV28|TRBJ1-6|-|-
TGTGCCAGCAGCCCGCAGGGAAGCTCCTATAATTCACCCCTCCACTTT
CASSPQGSSYNSPLHF
>14|TRBV7-6|TRBJ1-2|TRBD1|-
TGTGCCAGCAGCCCAGGGACAGCTAACTATGGCTACACCTTC
CASSPGTANYGYTF
>14|TRBV19|TRBJ1-2|TRBD1|-
TGTGCCAGTAGTATCGGACAGGGGGCGCAGGGCTACACCTTC
CASSIGQGAQGYTF
>15|TRBV6-1|TRBJ2-1|TRBD2|-
TGTGCCAGCAGTGAAGAACCAGCGGGGTCGGATGAGCAGTTCTTC
CASSEEPAGSDEQFF